This TCR beta chain came from a study of spatial heterogeneity in lung cancer (dated by TCRdb to the late 2010s). Regarding the study in general: Donors were 70 or so patients with early-stage, untreated non-small cell lung cancer from the lung TRACERx cohort. Follow-up PBMC samples were sequenced whenever available, with the median time to follow-up being approximately two years after resection. Beta-chain transcripts were consistently detected in greater numbers than alpha-chain transcripts, which likely reflected higher beta-chain transcript abundance. In the raw uncorrected reads, each unique combination of TCR and UMI appeared on average more than ten times. The study quantitatively compared TCR alpha and beta repertoires across multiple tumor regions, matched nontumor lung and blood in non-small cell lung cancer. TCR repertoire features were related to nonsynonymous mutation counts determined by whole-exome sequencing of tumor tissue. Both alpha and beta chains were TCR-sequenced in samples taken at surgery, namely 220 tumor regions, around 64 matched nontumor lung samples and 50 to 60 PBMC samples. General findings and caveats noted by the study authors: Ubiquitous expanded tumor TCRs showed up in blood more often at tumor resection than at routine follow-up. Confirming at a functional level the hypothesis that regional TCRs recognize regional mutations was considered to require additional single-cell paired TCR alpha and beta sequencing. Only 11 to 15 patients were included in the comparisons of baseline and follow-up blood repertoires.

This clonotype was seen at least ten times. Its target antigen remains unknown. Nothing much larger sits one base from this clone, and base qualities are not available. Library construction relied on 5' RACE. Sequencing used a NextSeq 500. To allow correction of PCR and sequencing errors, the TCR library protocol tagged every TCR cDNA molecule with a unique molecular identifier. The paper's data handling went like this. TCR identification, UMI-based error correction and CDR3 extraction were performed with Decombinator tools. Expanded TCRs were defined as those above a frequency of 2 per 1,000, corresponding to the top 1% of the tumor frequency distribution. Each repertoire was subsampled 100 times to 5,000 TCRs, after which Renyi diversity was computed with the R vegan package. CDR3 similarity networks were built from amino acid triplet string-kernel similarity, with CDR3s being connected when pairwise similarity was above 0.82. TCRdb ran its own pipeline on the public reads, namely fastp trimming at Q25 and MiXCR clone calling, and kept in-frame beta chains. Rows are unified per CDR3 protein, each entry keeping the most common DNA and genes. These V and J calls are TCRdb output, not the study's own analysis. The table for this sample lists about 52,000 distinct CDR3 sequences; roughly 7.4% of them were counted only once. Of the sample, 35% is held by the ten largest clones.

The germline V gene supplies CDR1 MNHNS and CDR2 SASEGT. Trimming at the junction amounts to 11 bases on V and 1 base on J, and the germline ends lie 15 bases apart. The cysteine opens and the phenylalanine closes a CDR3 of 15 amino acids. Here the CDR3 DNA is all that survives: 45 bases in frame from base 1. This specimen's time point label, interpreted: blood at routine non-recurrence follow-up after resection. For TCR sequencing, whole RNA was extracted from tumor and nontumor lung tissue, or from cryopreserved PBMC samples, and no cell sorting was done. Only patients for whom sufficient RNA was available from at least two tumor regions were selected for TCR sequencing.

The receptor comes from a female donor with early-stage non-small cell lung cancer. The chain employs TRBV6-1 and TRBJ2-6; matching of 6 bases hints at TRBD2 as the D gene. Specimen: PBMCs, collected at follow-up. DNA sequence: TGTGCCGGGCGGGACTCCTCGTCTGGGGCCAACGTCCTGACTTTC. The resulting protein is CAGRDSSSGANVLTF.